This T cell receptor beta chain was documented in a study of OX40 agonist ivuxolimab in advanced cancers. Study in general: All patients had ivuxolimab intravenously every 2 weeks at 0.01 to 10 mg/kg. Hepatocellular carcinoma, melanoma, renal cell or head and neck cancer was diagnosed in the dose-escalation patients. Prior anti-PD-1, anti-PD-L1 or anti-CTLA-4 therapy was allowed; more than 30% had some.

Data came from immunoSEQ multiplex PCR; TCRdb stores just in-frame clones and leaves some out. The sample holds about 19,000 clones, about four fifths seen once. The V gene lost 6 bases and the J gene lost 2 bases, with 14 bases spanning the gap. Per the germline V gene, CDR1 is SQVTM and CDR2 is ANQGSEA. The CDR3 is made up of 13 amino acids. The table lists this clone with a count of one. Blood got drawn at baseline, again on cycle 4 day 1, and then on cycle 7 day 1. The sample consisted of CD4+ or CD8+ T cells sorted from blood, taken in a trial of the OX40 agonist ivuxolimab. This TCR came from an adult with an advanced solid tumor such as melanoma, head and neck, liver or kidney cancer. This chain uses TRBV29-1 with TRBJ2-7; a possible D gene is TRBD2 (6 bases). CDR3 DNA sequence: TGCAGCGTCCAACTCCGCGGGGCCTACGAGCAGTACTTC. Amino acids: CSVQLRGAYEQYF.